This TCR beta chain was identified during a study of T cell repertoires in cytomegalovirus infection. Study context: Shared public TCR beta signatures pointed to both CMV infection and a matching HLA type. Regarding the study as a whole: Clonotypes of TCR beta that were HLA-C-restricted and CMV-specific dominated the ex vivo response.

This clonotype was observed many times. Its antigen is currently unknown. TCRdb independently ran MiXCR on the reads; one entry per CDR3 protein. Of about 130,000 distinct CDR3 sequences in the sample, approximately 9.2% were seen once. Sequenced sample: PBMCs. This sequence was found in a human donor in good health (CMV status not recorded). Some clones in this sample may be carry-over from other donors' samples.

The CDR3 protein is CASSLISTGGTEAFF. For the CDR3, the DNA is TGTGCCAGCAGCTTAATCTCGACAGGGGGGACTGAAGCTTTCTTT. The chain has TRBV7-6 and TRBJ1-1; 9 nucleotides align to TRBD1. V was pared by 2 bases and J by 5 bases, with 6 bases of the junction left unmatched. The CDR3 totals 15 residues. Germline-derived CDR1 and CDR2 are SGHVS and FNYEAQ. Full variable domain (remainder filled in from reference TRBV7-6 and TRBJ1-1): GAGVSQSPRYKVTKRGQDVALRCDPISGHVSLYWYRQALGQGPEFLTYFNYEAQQDKSGLPNDRFSAERPEGSISTLTIQRTEQRDSAMYRCASSLISTGGTEAFFGQGTRLTVV.